The clone carrying this TCR beta chain was detected once. Its antigen is unidentified. The sample is drawn from a study of cytomegalovirus exposure and HLA in healthy donors. General observations from the study: Available immune exposure information was restricted to CMV serostatus only.

Germline CDR1 reads MGHRA; CDR2 reads YSYEKL. This CDR3 region has 13 residues. The V end lost 3 bases, the J end lost 5 bases, and 10 bases lay between the germline ends. PCR employed 60 Vbeta and 13 Jbeta primers. The method was immunoSEQ multiplex PCR; TCRdb's version includes in-frame clones alone and lacks a portion of them. Altogether some 150,000 clones are present, about 81% being singletons, with the ten largest covering about 8.1%. This TCR came from a woman aged 45 to 65 in good health and CMV-seropositive. This rearrangement joins TRBV4-1 to TRBJ1-1, with D unclear. Sequenced material: PBMCs. For the CDR3, the DNA is TGCGCCAGCAGCCATGCCGGAGGGACTGAAGCTTTCTTT. It specifies CASSHAGGTEAFF.